The clone carrying this TCR beta chain showed up just a few times. The target antigen is unknown. This entry is derived from a study of early T cells in non-severe SARS-CoV-2 infection. Study-level information: The chains were unpaired, and the sequenced material was bulk RNA from unsorted whole blood.

General study points: VDJdb matches were skewed toward anti-spike CD8 T cell responses.

TCRdb used MiXCR to reprocess the 5' RACE reads, holding one entry per CDR3 protein. The repertoire has tens of thousands of distinct CDR3 sequences, 12% of them found once; the top ten carry over 6%. Germline lookup yields CDR1 SGHAT and CDR2 FQNNGV. The CDR3 runs 13 residues. V dropped 5 bases and J dropped 6 bases, with 10 bases sitting between them. The chain joins TRBV11-2 to TRBJ2-2; D remains unclear. The sample consisted of whole blood. The clonotype comes from an adult who was a healthcare worker with PCR-confirmed SARS-CoV-2 infection or an uninfected control (not recorded which). The CDR3 nucleotides are TGTGCCAGCAGCCTAAACCGCCCCGGGGAGCTGTTTTTT. Its translation is CASSLNRPGELFF.